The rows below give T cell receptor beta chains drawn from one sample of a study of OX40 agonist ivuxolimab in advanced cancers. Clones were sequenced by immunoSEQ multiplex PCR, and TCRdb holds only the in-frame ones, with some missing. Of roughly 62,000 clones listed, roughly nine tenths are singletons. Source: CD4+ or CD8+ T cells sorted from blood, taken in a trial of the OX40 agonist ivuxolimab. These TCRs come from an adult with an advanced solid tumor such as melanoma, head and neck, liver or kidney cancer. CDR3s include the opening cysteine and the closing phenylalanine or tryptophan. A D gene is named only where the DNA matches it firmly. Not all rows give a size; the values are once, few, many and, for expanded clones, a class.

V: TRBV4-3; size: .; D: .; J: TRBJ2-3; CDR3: CASSDGTQDTDTQYF; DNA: TGCGCCAGCAGCGACGGGACCCAGGACACAGATACGCAGTATTTT
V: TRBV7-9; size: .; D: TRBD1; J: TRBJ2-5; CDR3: CATRAGGEETQYF; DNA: TGTGCCACGCGGGCAGGGGGAGAGGAGACCCAGTACTTC
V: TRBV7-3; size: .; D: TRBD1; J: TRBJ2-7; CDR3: CASSPTGGWEQYF; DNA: TGTGCCAGCAGCCCCACAGGGGGTTGGGAGCAGTACTTC
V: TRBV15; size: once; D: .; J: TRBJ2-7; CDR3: CATSREGVSYEQYF; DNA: TGTGCCACCAGCAGAGAAGGGGTTAGCTACGAGCAGTACTTC
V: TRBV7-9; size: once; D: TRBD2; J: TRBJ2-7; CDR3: CAHGGGVNPKCEQYF; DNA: TGTGCCCACGGGGGAGGGGTCAATCCGAAATGCGAGCAGTACTTC
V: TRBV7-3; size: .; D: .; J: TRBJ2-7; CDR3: CATQTGSSYEQYF; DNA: TGTGCCACCCAAACAGGTAGCTCCTACGAGCAGTACTTC
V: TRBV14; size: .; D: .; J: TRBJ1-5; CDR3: CASSQGVGSWGQPQHF; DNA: TGTGCCAGCAGCCAAGGGGTTGGCAGTTGGGGACAGCCCCAGCATTTT
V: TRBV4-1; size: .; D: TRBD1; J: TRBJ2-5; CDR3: CASSQGDSPAETQYF; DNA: TGCGCCAGCAGCCAAGGGGACAGTCCAGCAGAGACCCAGTACTTC
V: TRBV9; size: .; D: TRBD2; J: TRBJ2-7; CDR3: CASSVDVTSGYEQYF; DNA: TGTGCCAGCAGCGTAGATGTGACTAGCGGCTACGAGCAGTACTTC
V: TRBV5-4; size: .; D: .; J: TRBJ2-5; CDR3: CASSFSGSRETQYF; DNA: TGTGCCAGCAGCTTTTCGGGGTCCCGGGAGACCCAGTACTTC
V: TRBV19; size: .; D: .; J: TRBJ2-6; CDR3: CASKQGAGANVLTF; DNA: TGTGCCAGCAAACAGGGAGCTGGGGCCAACGTCCTGACTTTC
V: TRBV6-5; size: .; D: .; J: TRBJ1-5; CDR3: CASSVPASNQPQHF; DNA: TGTGCCAGCTCAGTGCCAGCAAGCAATCAGCCCCAGCATTTT
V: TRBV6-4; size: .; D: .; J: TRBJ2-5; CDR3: CASSAQEGASETQYF; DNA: TGTGCCAGCAGTGCACAGGAGGGCGCCTCGGAGACCCAGTACTTC
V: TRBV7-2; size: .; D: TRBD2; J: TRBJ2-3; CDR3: CASSPLAGGTDTQYF; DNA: TGTGCCAGCAGCCCTCTAGCGGGAGGCACAGATACGCAGTATTTT
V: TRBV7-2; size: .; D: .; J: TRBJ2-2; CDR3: CASSSTSGVNTGELFF; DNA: TGTGCCAGCAGCTCTACGTCCGGGGTGAACACCGGGGAGCTGTTTTTT
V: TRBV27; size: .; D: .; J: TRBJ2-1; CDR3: CASSLGSFNEQFF; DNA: TGTGCCAGCAGTTTAGGGTCCTTCAATGAGCAGTTCTTC
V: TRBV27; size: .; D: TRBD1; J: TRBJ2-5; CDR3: CASSYAGTASVETQYF; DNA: TGTGCCAGCAGTTACGCCGGGACAGCCTCAGTAGAGACCCAGTACTTC
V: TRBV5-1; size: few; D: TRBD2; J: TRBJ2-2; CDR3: CASSPRTSGSTGELFF; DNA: TGCGCCAGCAGCCCTCGGACTAGCGGGAGTACGGGGGAGCTGTTTTTT
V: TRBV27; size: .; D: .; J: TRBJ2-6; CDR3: CASTQWGSLGANVLTF; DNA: TGTGCCAGCACTCAATGGGGGTCTCTTGGGGCCAACGTCCTGACTTTC
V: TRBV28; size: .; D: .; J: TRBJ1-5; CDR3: CASSFGPHSNQPQHF; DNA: TGTGCCAGCAGTTTTGGACCGCATAGCAATCAGCCCCAGCATTTT
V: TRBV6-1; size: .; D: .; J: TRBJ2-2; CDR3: CASSPMGGELFF; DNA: TGTGCCAGCAGCCCCATGGGAGGGGAGCTGTTTTTT
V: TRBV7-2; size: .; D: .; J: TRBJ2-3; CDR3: CASSLFTDTQYF; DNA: TGTGCCAGCAGCTTGTTCACAGATACGCAGTATTTT
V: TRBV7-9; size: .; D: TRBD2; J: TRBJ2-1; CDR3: CASSLVAGALLYNEQFF; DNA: TGTGCCAGCAGCTTAGTCGCGGGAGCGCTGCTCTACAATGAGCAGTTCTTC
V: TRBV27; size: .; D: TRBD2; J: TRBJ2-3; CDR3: CASSAGLAEIITDTQYF; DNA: TGTGCCAGCAGTGCGGGACTAGCGGAGATCATTACAGATACGCAGTATTTT
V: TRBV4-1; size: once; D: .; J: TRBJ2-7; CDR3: CASSPVGDSYEQYF; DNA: TGCGCCAGCAGCCCCGTCGGCGACTCCTACGAGCAGTACTTC
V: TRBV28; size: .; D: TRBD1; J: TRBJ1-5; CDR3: CASSLYRGQSNQPQHF; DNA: TGTGCCAGCAGTTTATATAGGGGACAGAGCAATCAGCCCCAGCATTTT
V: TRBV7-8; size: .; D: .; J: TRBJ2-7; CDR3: CASSAGRTAFPEQYF; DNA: TGTGCCAGCAGCGCTGGTAGGACGGCGTTCCCCGAGCAGTACTTC
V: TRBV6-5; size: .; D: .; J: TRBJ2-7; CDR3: CASSYSIGEEQYF; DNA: TGTGCCAGCAGTTACTCGATAGGGGAGGAGCAGTACTTC
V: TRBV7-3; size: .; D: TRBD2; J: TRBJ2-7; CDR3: CASSLFPGRAYEQYF; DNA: TGTGCCAGCAGCTTATTTCCCGGGAGGGCCTACGAGCAGTACTTC
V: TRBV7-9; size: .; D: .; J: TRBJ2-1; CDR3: CASSSTSPRFFDEQFF; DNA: TGTGCCAGCAGCTCGACTAGTCCGCGCTTTTTCGATGAGCAGTTCTTC
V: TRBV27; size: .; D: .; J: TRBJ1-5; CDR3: CASSLFSGAQPQHF; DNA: TGTGCCAGCAGTTTATTCTCGGGTGCTCAGCCCCAGCATTTT
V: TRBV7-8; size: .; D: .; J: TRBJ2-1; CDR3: CASTLEGGGPSEQFF; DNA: TGTGCCAGCACCCTAGAAGGGGGAGGGCCTAGTGAGCAGTTCTTC
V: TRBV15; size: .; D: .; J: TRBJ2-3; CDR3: CATSRGAGTPTDTQYF; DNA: TGTGCCACCAGCAGAGGAGCGGGTACGCCCACAGATACGCAGTATTTT
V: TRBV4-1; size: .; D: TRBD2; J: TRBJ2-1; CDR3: CASSPALAGGSHEQFF; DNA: TGCGCCAGCAGCCCAGCACTAGCGGGAGGATCCCATGAGCAGTTCTTC
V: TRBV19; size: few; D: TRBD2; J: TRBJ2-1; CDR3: CASSVDSGIGYNEQFF; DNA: TGTGCCAGTAGTGTGGATAGCGGGATAGGCTACAATGAGCAGTTCTTC
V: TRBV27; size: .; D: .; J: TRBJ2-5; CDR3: CASSLGAGAGEQYF; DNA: TGTGCCAGCTCCTTAGGGGCAGGGGCGGGGGAGCAGTACTTC
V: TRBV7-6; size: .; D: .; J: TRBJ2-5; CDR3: CASSLAPDNQETQYF; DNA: TGTGCCAGCAGCTTAGCCCCGGACAATCAAGAGACCCAGTACTTC
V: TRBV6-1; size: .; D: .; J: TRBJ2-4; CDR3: CASSEPDNVAKNIQYF; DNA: TGTGCCAGCAGTGAACCAGACAATGTAGCCAAAAACATTCAGTACTTC
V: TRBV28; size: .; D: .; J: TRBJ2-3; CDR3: CASSLRGTDTQYF; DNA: TGTGCCAGCAGTTTAAGGGGGACAGATACGCAGTATTTT
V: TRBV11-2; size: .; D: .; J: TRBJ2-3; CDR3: CASSPPQDGSTDTQYF; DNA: TGTGCCAGCAGCCCCCCGCAGGACGGGAGCACAGATACGCAGTATTTT
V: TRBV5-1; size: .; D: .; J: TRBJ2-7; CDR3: CASSQTTLGEQYF; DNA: TGCGCCAGCAGCCAGACGACACTGGGCGAGCAGTACTTC
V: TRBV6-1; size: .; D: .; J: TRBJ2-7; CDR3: CASSELGGLTYEQYF; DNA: TGTGCCAGCAGTGAACTGGGAGGACTGACCTACGAGCAGTACTTC
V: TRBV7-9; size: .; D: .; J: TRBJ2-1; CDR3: CASSPFGEVEQFF; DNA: TGTGCCAGCAGCCCATTTGGAGAGGTTGAGCAGTTCTTC
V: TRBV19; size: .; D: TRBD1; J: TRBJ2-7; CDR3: CASSIMGQGAYEQYF; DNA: TGTGCCAGTAGTATAATGGGACAGGGGGCGTACGAGCAGTACTTC
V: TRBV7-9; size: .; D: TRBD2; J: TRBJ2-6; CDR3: CASSRGTSGMRANVLTF; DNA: TGTGCCAGCAGCAGAGGGACTAGCGGGATGAGGGCCAACGTCCTGACTTTC
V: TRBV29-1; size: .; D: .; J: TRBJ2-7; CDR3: CSVEGDPTGGYEQYF; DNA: TGCAGCGTTGAAGGGGACCCGACAGGCGGCTACGAGCAGTACTTC
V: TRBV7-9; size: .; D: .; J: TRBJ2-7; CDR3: CASSLGSNYEQYF; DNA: TGTGCCAGCAGTCTAGGGTCCAACTACGAGCAGTACTTC
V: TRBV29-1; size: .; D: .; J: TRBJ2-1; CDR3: CSVEVPRKETVSYNEQFF; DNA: TGCAGCGTTGAGGTTCCTAGAAAAGAAACCGTCTCCTACAATGAGCAGTTCTTC
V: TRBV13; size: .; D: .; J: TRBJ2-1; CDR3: CASSSGRGYEQFF; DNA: TGTGCCAGCAGTTCCGGGCGAGGATATGAGCAGTTCTTC
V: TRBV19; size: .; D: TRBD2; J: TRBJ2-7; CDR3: CASSTSGSGYEQYF; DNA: TGTGCCAGTAGTACTAGCGGGAGTGGCTACGAGCAGTACTTC
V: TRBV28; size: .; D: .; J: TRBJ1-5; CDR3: CASSFSGRNQPQHF; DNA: TGTGCCAGCAGTTTCTCCGGGCGCAATCAGCCCCAGCATTTT
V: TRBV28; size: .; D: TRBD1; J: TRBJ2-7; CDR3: CASSLQVTGVGEQYF; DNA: TGTGCCAGCAGTTTACAGGTGACAGGGGTAGGTGAGCAGTACTTC
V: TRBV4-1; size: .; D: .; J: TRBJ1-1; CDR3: CASSQVQRTEAFF; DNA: TGCGCCAGCAGCCAAGTTCAGCGCACTGAAGCTTTCTTT
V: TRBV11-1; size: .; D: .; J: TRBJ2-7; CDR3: CASSSGPWEIEEQYF; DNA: TGTGCCAGCAGCTCAGGCCCGTGGGAGATAGAAGAGCAGTACTTC
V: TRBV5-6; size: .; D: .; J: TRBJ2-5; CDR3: CASSLYREPQETQYF; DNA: TGTGCCAGCAGCTTGTACCGGGAGCCTCAAGAGACCCAGTACTTC
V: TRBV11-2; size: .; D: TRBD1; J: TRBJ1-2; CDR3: CASSLDGTGYGYTF; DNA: TGTGCCAGCAGCTTAGATGGGACAGGTTATGGCTACACCTTC
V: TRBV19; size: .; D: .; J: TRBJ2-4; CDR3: CASSVGPFQYF; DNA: TGTGCCAGTAGTGTGGGTCCGTTTCAGTACTTC